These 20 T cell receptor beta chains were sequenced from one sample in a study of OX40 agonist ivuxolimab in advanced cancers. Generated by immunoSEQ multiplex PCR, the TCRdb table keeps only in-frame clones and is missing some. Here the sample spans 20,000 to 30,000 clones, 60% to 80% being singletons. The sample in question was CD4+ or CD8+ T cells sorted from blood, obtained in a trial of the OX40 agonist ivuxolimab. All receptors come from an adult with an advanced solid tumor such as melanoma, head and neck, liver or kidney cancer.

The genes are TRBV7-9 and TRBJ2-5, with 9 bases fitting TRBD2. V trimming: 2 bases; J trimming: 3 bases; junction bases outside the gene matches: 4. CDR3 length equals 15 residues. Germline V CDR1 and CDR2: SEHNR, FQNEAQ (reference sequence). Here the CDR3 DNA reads TGTGCCAGCAGCTTATCGGGACTAGCTGAAGAGACCCAGTACTTC. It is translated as CASSLSGLAEETQYF.

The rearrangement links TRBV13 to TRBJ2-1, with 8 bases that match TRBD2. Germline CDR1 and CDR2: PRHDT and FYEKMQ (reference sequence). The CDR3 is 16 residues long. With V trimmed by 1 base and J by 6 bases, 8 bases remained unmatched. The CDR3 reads CASSLVGTSGVNEQFF. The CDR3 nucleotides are TGTGCCAGCAGCTTAGTGGGGACTAGTGGCGTCAATGAGCAGTTCTTC.

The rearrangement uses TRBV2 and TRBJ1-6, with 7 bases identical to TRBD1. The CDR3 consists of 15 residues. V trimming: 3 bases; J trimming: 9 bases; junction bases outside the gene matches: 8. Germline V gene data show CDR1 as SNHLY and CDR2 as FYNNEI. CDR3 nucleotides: TGTGCCAGCAGTGACCAGGGAGGGGGCGGTTCACCCCTCCACTTT. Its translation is CASSDQGGGGSPLHF. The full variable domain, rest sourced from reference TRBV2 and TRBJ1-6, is EPEVTQTPSHQVTQMGQEVILRCVPISNHLYFYWYRQILGQKVEFLVSFYNNEISEKSEIFDDQFSVERPDGSNFTLKIRSTKLEDSAMYFCASSDQGGGGSPLHFGNGTRLTVT.

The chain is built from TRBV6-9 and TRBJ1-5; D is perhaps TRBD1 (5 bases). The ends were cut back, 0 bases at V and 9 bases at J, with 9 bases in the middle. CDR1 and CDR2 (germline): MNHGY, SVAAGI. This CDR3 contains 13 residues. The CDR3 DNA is TGTGCCAGCAGTTATTCCTTTAGGGGGCCCCAGCATTTT. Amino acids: CASSYSFRGPQHF.

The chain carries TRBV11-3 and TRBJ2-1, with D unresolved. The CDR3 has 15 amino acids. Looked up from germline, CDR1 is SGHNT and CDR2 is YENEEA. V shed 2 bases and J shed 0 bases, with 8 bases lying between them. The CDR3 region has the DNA TGTGCCAGCAGCTTAAAACAGAGCTCCTACAATGAGCAGTTCTTC. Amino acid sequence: CASSLKQSSYNEQFF.

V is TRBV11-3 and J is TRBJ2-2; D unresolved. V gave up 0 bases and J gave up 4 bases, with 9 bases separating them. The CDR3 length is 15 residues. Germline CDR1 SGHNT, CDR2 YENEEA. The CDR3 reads CASSLDTYTTGELFF. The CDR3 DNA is TGTGCCAGCAGCTTAGATACTTATACCACCGGGGAGCTGTTTTTT.

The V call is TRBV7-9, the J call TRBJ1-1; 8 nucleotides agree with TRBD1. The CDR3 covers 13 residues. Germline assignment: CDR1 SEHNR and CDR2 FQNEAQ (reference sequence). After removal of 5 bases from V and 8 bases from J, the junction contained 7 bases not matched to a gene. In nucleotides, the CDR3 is TGTGCCAGCAGCCACCGGACAGGGACCGAAGCTTTCTTT. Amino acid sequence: CASSHRTGTEAFF.

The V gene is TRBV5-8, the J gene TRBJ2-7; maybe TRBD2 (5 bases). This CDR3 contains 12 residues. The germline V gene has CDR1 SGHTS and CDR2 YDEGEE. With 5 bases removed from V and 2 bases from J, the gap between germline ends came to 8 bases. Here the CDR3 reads CASSRRAYEQYF. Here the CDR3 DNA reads TGTGCCAGCAGTCGGCGGGCCTACGAGCAGTACTTC. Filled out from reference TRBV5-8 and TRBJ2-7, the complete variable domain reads EAGVTQSPTHLIKTRGQQATLRCSPISGHTSVYWYQQALGLGLQFLLWYDEGEERNRGNFPPRFSGRQFPNYSSELNVNALELEDSALYLCASSRRAYEQYFGPGTRLTVT.

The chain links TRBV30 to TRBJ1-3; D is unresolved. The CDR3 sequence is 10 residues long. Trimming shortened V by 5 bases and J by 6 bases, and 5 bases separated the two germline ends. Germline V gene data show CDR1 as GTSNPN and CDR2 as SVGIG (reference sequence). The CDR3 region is CAWGSNTIYF. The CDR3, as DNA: TGTGCCTGGGGGTCAAACACCATATATTTT.

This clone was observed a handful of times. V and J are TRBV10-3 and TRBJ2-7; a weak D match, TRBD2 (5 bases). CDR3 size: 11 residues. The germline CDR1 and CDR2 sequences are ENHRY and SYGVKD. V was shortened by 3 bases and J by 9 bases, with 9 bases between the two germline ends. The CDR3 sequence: CAISDGVPQYF. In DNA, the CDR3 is TGTGCCATCAGTGACGGGGTTCCGCAGTACTTC.

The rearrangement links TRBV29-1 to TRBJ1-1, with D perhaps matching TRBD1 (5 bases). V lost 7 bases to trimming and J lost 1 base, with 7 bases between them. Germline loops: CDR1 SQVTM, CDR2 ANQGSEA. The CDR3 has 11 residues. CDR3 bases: TGCAGCGGGACACGGAACACTGAAGCTTTCTTT. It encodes CSGTRNTEAFF.

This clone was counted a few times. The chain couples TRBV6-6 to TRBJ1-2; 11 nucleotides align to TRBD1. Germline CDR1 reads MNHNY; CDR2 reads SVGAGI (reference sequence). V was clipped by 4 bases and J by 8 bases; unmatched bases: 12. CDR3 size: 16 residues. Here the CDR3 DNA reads TGTGCCAGCAGTTCGATTGCGAGGACAGGGGGCAAGGGCTACACCTTC. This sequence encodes CASSSIARTGGKGYTF.

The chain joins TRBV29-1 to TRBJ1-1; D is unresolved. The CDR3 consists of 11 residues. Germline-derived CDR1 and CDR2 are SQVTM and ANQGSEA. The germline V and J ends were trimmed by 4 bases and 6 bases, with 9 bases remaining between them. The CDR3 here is CSVVGNAEAFF. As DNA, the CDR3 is TGCAGCGTTGTAGGGAATGCTGAAGCTTTCTTT.

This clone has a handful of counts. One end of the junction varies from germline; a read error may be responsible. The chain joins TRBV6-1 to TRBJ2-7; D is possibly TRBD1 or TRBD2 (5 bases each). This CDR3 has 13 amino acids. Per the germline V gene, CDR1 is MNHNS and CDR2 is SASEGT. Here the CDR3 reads CASSEAGTYEQYF. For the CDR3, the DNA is TGTGCCAGCAGTGAAGCGGGGACCTATGAGCAGTACTTC.

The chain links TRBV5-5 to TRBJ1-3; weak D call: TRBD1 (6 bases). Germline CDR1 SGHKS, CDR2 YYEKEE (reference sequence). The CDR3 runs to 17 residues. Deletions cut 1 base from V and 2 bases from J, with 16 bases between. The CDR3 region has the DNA TGTGCCAGCAGCTTGAGAGGAGGGGGAGACACTGGAAACACCATATATTTT. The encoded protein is CASSLRGGGDTGNTIYF.

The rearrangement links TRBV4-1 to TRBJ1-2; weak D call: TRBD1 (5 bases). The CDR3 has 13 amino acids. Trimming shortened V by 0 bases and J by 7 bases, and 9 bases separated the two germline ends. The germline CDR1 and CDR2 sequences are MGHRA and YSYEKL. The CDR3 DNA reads TGCGCCAGCAGCCAAGAAGGGGCCTGTGGCTACACCTTC. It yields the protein CASSQEGACGYTF.

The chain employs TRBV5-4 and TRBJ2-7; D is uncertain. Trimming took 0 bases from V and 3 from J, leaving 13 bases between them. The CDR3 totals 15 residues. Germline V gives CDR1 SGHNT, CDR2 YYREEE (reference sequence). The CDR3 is CASSLEGLPYYEQYF. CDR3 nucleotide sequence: TGTGCCAGCAGCTTGGAGGGCCTTCCCTACTACGAGCAGTACTTC. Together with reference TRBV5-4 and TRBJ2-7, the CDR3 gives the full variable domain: ETGVTQSPTHLIKTRGQQVTLRCSSQSGHNTVSWYQQALGQGPQFIFQYYREEENGRGNFPPRFSGLQFPNYSSELNVNALELDDSALYLCASSLEGLPYYEQYFGPGTRLTVT.

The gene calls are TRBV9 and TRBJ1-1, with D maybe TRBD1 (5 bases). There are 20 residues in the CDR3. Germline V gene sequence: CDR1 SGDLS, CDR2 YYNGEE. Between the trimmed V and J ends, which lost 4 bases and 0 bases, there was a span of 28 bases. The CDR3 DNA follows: TGTGCCAGCAGCCACCTGGGGCAGGGAAAAGTACCCAACTTGAACACTGAAGCTTTCTTT. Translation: CASSHLGQGKVPNLNTEAFF.

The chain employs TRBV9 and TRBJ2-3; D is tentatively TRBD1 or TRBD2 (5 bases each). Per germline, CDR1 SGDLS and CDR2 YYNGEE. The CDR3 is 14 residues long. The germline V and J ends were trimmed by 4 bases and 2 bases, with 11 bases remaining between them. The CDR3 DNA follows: TGTGCCAGCAGCTCCGGGGCCTACACAGATACGCAGTATTTT. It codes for CASSSGAYTDTQYF.

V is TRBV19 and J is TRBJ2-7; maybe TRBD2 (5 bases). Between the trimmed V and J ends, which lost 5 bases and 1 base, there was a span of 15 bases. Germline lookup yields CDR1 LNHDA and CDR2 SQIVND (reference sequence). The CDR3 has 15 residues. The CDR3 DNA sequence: TGTGCCAGTAGTGCCTCCGGACTGACATCCTACGAGCAGTACTTC. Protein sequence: CASSASGLTSYEQYF.